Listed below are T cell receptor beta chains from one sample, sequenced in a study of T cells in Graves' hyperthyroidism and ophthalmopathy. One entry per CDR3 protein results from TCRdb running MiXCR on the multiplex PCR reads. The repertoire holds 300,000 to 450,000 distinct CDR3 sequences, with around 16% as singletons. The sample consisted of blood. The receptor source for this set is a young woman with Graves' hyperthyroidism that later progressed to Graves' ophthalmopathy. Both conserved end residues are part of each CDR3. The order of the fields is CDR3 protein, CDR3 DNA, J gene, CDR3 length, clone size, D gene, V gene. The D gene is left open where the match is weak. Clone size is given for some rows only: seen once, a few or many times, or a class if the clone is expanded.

CDR3: CASSSGLAGGLGANVLTF; DNA: TGTGCCAGCAGCTCGGGACTAGCGGGAGGGCTAGGGGCCAACGTCCTGACTTTC; J: TRBJ2-6; length: 18; size: once; D: TRBD2; V: TRBV11-2
CDR3: CASSELTGAYEQYF; DNA: TGTGCCAGCAGTGAACTGACGGGAGCCTACGAGCAGTACTTC; J: TRBJ2-7; length: 14; size: many; D: .; V: TRBV6-1
CDR3: CASSIYPGQNTEAFF; DNA: TGTGCCAGCAGCATATATCCGGGACAGAACACTGAAGCTTTCTTT; J: TRBJ1-1; length: 15; size: many; D: .; V: TRBV7-8
CDR3: CAISVGTGSSPQHF; DNA: TGTGCCATCAGTGTTGGGACGGGAAGTTCGCCCCAGCATTTT; J: TRBJ1-5; length: 14; size: many; D: .; V: TRBV10-3
CDR3: CASSPGHSRQTEAFF; DNA: TGTGCCAGCAGCCCAGGCCATTCTAGGCAAACTGAAGCTTTCTTT; J: TRBJ1-1; length: 15; size: many; D: .; V: TRBV28
CDR3: CAINRGGAEQYF; DNA: TGTGCCATCAATAGGGGCGGGGCCGAGCAGTACTTC; J: TRBJ2-7; length: 12; size: few; D: .; V: TRBV10-3
CDR3: CATAFGLAGVGETQYF; DNA: TGTGCCACCGCCTTTGGACTAGCGGGAGTAGGAGAGACCCAGTACTTC; J: TRBJ2-5; length: 16; size: .; D: TRBD2; V: TRBV15
CDR3: CASSWGIHQPQHF; DNA: TGTGCCAGCAGCTGGGGCATTCATCAGCCCCAGCATTTT; J: TRBJ1-5; length: 13; size: many; D: .; V: TRBV7-8
CDR3: CASSQDLLNMGDEQYF; DNA: TGCGCCAGCAGCCAAGACTTGTTAAACATGGGCGACGAGCAGTACTTC; J: TRBJ2-7; length: 16; size: .; D: .; V: TRBV4-3
CDR3: CASSLYLAGDTQYF; DNA: TGTGCCAGCAGTTTATACTTAGCGGGAGATACGCAGTATTTT; J: TRBJ2-3; length: 14; size: many; D: TRBD2; V: TRBV28
CDR3: CASSRGSSQETQYF; DNA: TGTGCCAGCAGCCGGGGAAGCTCCCAAGAGACCCAGTACTTC; J: TRBJ2-5; length: 14; size: many; D: .; V: TRBV6-2/TRBV6-3
CDR3: CASSLGLEYEQYF; DNA: TGTGCTAGCAGCTTAGGGTTGGAGTACGAGCAGTACTTC; J: TRBJ2-7; length: 13; size: .; D: .; V: TRBV7-7
CDR3: CASRTGTSGKGSYNEQFF; DNA: TGTGCCAGCAGGACCGGGACTAGCGGAAAGGGGTCCTACAATGAGCAGTTCTTC; J: TRBJ2-1; length: 18; size: many; D: TRBD2; V: TRBV6-2/TRBV6-3
CDR3: CASSYSLQGDYEQYF; DNA: TGTGCCAGCAGTTACTCCCTTCAGGGAGACTACGAGCAGTACTTC; J: TRBJ2-7; length: 15; size: many; D: .; V: TRBV6-5
CDR3: CASSPIDTQYF; DNA: TGTGCCAGCAGCCCTATAGATACGCAGTATTTT; J: TRBJ2-3; length: 11; size: .; D: .; V: TRBV7-9
CDR3: CASSLAPGQGKETQYF; DNA: TGCGCCAGCAGCTTGGCACCGGGACAGGGGAAAGAGACCCAGTACTTC; J: TRBJ2-5; length: 16; size: .; D: TRBD1; V: TRBV5-5
CDR3: CSARAPGGQRIYYGYTF; DNA: TGCAGTGCTAGAGCCCCCGGCGGACAGCGGATTTACTATGGCTACACCTTC; J: TRBJ1-2; length: 17; size: .; D: .; V: TRBV20-1
CDR3: CASSSPDSYEQYF; DNA: TGTGCCAGCAGTTCCCCTGATTCCTACGAGCAGTACTTC; J: TRBJ2-7; length: 13; size: many; D: .; V: TRBV28
CDR3: CASRDTNNEKLFF; DNA: TGTGCCAGCAGGGACACCAATAATGAAAAACTGTTTTTT; J: TRBJ1-4; length: 13; size: many; D: .; V: TRBV6-1
CDR3: CSARGWTSGETQYF; DNA: TGCAGTGCTAGAGGCTGGACTAGCGGCGAGACCCAGTACTTC; J: TRBJ2-5; length: 14; size: few; D: TRBD2; V: TRBV20-1
CDR3: CASSLNRANYGYTF; DNA: TGTGCCAGCAGCTTAAATCGGGCTAACTATGGCTACACCTTC; J: TRBJ1-2; length: 14; size: few; D: .; V: TRBV7-2
CDR3: CASSQAPGTSGPNEQFF; DNA: TGCGCCAGCAGCCAAGCCCCAGGGACTAGCGGGCCCAATGAGCAGTTCTTC; J: TRBJ2-1; length: 17; size: .; D: TRBD2; V: TRBV4-1
CDR3: CASSPEGLAGINEQFF; DNA: TGTGCCAGCAGTCCCGAGGGACTAGCGGGAATTAATGAGCAGTTCTTC; J: TRBJ2-1; length: 16; size: .; D: TRBD2; V: TRBV28
CDR3: CASRSGGPTGELFF; DNA: TGTGCCAGCAGATCCGGAGGGCCCACCGGGGAGCTGTTTTTT; J: TRBJ2-2; length: 14; size: few; D: .; V: TRBV28
CDR3: CSARGEADYEQYF; DNA: TGCAGTGCTAGAGGGGAAGCCGACTACGAGCAGTACTTC; J: TRBJ2-7; length: 13; size: few; D: .; V: TRBV20-1
CDR3: CAWKRGGVEAFF; DNA: TGTGCCTGGAAGCGGGGGGGTGTGGAAGCTTTCTTT; J: TRBJ1-1; length: 12; size: many; D: .; V: TRBV30
CDR3: CASSQDADTTLLTYEQYF; DNA: TGTGCCAGCAGCCAAGATGCAGATACTACCCTTTTAACCTACGAGCAGTACTTC; J: TRBJ2-7; length: 18; size: few; D: .; V: TRBV4-2
CDR3: CASSYGTSNEKLFF; DNA: TGTGCCAGCAGTTACGGGACGTCTAATGAAAAACTGTTTTTT; J: TRBJ1-4; length: 14; size: .; D: .; V: TRBV6-5
CDR3: CASSYPSGRAVIDTQYF; DNA: TGTGCCAGCAGTTACCCCAGCGGGAGGGCGGTAATAGATACGCAGTATTTT; J: TRBJ2-3; length: 17; size: many; D: TRBD2; V: TRBV6-6
CDR3: CASSASETQYF; DNA: TGTGCCAGCAGCGCCTCAGAGACCCAGTACTTC; J: TRBJ2-5; length: 11; size: many; D: .; V: TRBV7-2
CDR3: CAWSVNKYNEQFF; DNA: TGTGCCTGGAGTGTAAATAAGTACAATGAGCAGTTCTTC; J: TRBJ2-1; length: 13; size: many; D: .; V: TRBV30
CDR3: CSALPPSGSLDTQYF; DNA: TGCAGTGCCCTCCCCCCTAGCGGGAGTTTAGATACGCAGTATTTT; J: TRBJ2-3; length: 15; size: few; D: TRBD2; V: TRBV20-1
CDR3: CASSPTKLPGLVSLETQYF; DNA: TGTGCCAGCAGTCCAACGAAACTCCCGGGACTAGTCTCATTAGAGACCCAGTACTTC; J: TRBJ2-5; length: 19; size: many; D: TRBD2; V: TRBV27
CDR3: CASSTSYSNQPQHF; DNA: TGTGCCAGCTCCACCTCATATAGCAATCAGCCCCAGCATTTT; J: TRBJ1-5; length: 14; size: many; D: .; V: TRBV18
CDR3: CASSLDRWSYTF; DNA: TGTGCCAGCAGCTTAGACCGCTGGAGCTACACCTTC; J: TRBJ1-2; length: 12; size: .; D: .; V: TRBV7-2
CDR3: CASSPLAGVHAEQYF; DNA: TGTGCCAGCAGCCCGTTAGCGGGAGTACACGCCGAGCAGTACTTC; J: TRBJ2-7; length: 15; size: .; D: TRBD2; V: TRBV6-1
CDR3: CASSTYRGGNPSNEQFF; DNA: TGTGCCAGCAGCACCTACAGAGGGGGCAACCCCTCCAATGAGCAGTTCTTC; J: TRBJ2-1; length: 17; size: many; D: TRBD1; V: TRBV11-2
CDR3: CASSLNRPGRNTGELFF; DNA: TGTGCCAGTAGCCTTAATCGACCGGGACGGAACACCGGGGAGCTGTTTTTT; J: TRBJ2-2; length: 17; size: few; D: .; V: TRBV19
CDR3: CASSLPGTASNQPQHF; DNA: TGTGCCAGCAGCTTACCCGGGACCGCTAGCAATCAGCCCCAGCATTTT; J: TRBJ1-5; length: 16; size: .; D: .; V: TRBV28
CDR3: CASSLLGDSSYEQYF; DNA: TGTGCCAGCAGTTTATTAGGGGACAGCTCCTACGAGCAGTACTTC; J: TRBJ2-7; length: 15; size: .; D: TRBD1; V: TRBV6-2/TRBV6-3
CDR3: CASSQVFRTDPGELFF; DNA: TGCGCCAGCAGCCAAGTATTCCGGACAGATCCCGGGGAGCTGTTTTTT; J: TRBJ2-2; length: 16; size: .; D: .; V: TRBV4-3
CDR3: CASSRRQGWEKLFF; DNA: TGTGCCAGCAGCAGACGACAGGGGTGGGAAAAACTGTTTTTT; J: TRBJ1-4; length: 14; size: few; D: TRBD1; V: TRBV9
CDR3: CASSVEGQAGELFF; DNA: TGTGCCAGCAGCGTGGAGGGACAGGCCGGGGAGCTGTTTTTT; J: TRBJ2-2; length: 14; size: .; D: TRBD1; V: TRBV14
CDR3: CASSLDSEGEQYF; DNA: TGTGCCAGCAGCTTAGATTCGGAAGGCGAGCAGTACTTC; J: TRBJ2-7; length: 13; size: few; D: .; V: TRBV7-9
CDR3: CASSRRGARGTGELFF; DNA: TGTGCCAGCAGCCGCCGGGGGGCGCGGGGCACCGGGGAGCTGTTTTTT; J: TRBJ2-2; length: 16; size: many; D: .; V: TRBV6-2/TRBV6-3
CDR3: CASSIANRGGQPQHF; DNA: TGTGCCAGTAGTATAGCCAACAGGGGCGGTCAGCCCCAGCATTTT; J: TRBJ1-5; length: 15; size: .; D: TRBD1; V: TRBV19
CDR3: CASGRDLGGILQYF; DNA: TGTGCCAGCGGCCGCGACCTAGGGGGGATATTGCAGTATTTT; J: TRBJ2-3; length: 14; size: .; D: .; V: TRBV4-2
CDR3: CATSGTSDKQYF; DNA: TGTGCCACCAGCGGGACTAGCGACAAGCAGTACTTC; J: TRBJ2-7; length: 12; size: .; D: TRBD2; V: TRBV24-1
CDR3: CAISESRDQPQHF; DNA: TGTGCCATCAGTGAGTCGAGGGATCAGCCCCAGCATTTT; J: TRBJ1-5; length: 13; size: few; D: .; V: TRBV10-3
CDR3: CASSLRAGGLAGQGRQPQHF; DNA: TGTGCCAGCAGTTTGCGGGCGGGGGGGTTGGCGGGACAGGGGCGTCAGCCCCAGCATTTT; J: TRBJ1-5; length: 20; size: many; D: TRBD1; V: TRBV12-3/TRBV12-4
CDR3: CASSIKWDSTLETQYF; DNA: TGTGCCAGTAGTATAAAATGGGACTCAACATTGGAGACCCAGTACTTC; J: TRBJ2-5; length: 16; size: few; D: .; V: TRBV19
CDR3: CASRSGQGKNQPQHF; DNA: TGTGCCAGCAGGTCCGGACAGGGGAAGAATCAGCCCCAGCATTTT; J: TRBJ1-5; length: 15; size: .; D: TRBD1; V: TRBV28